A single sample is the source of the 18 T cell receptor beta chains below, sequenced in a study of blood T cell repertoires in COVID-19. Sequencing was performed with immunoSEQ multiplex PCR; in TCRdb, only in-frame clones are kept and a portion is missing. This table has hundreds of thousands of clones, about 87% appearing once. Input material: PBMCs or T cells enriched from blood (not recorded which). The source of these receptors is a man aged 40-49 years in a cohort exposed to, infected with or recovered from COVID-19 (not recorded which).

The chain carries TRBV24-1 and TRBJ2-3, with 7 bases identical to TRBD2. This CDR3 contains 15 residues. V dropped 3 bases and J dropped 5; count of bases not matched to a gene: 7. Germline lookup yields CDR1 KGHDR and CDR2 SFDVKD. The CDR3 DNA is TGTGCCACCAGTGATCGTCGGGAGGCCCAAGATACGCAGTATTTT. It encodes CATSDRREAQDTQYF.

The chain combines TRBV7-2 with TRBJ2-2, with D perhaps TRBD1 (5 bases). CDR1 and CDR2 (germline): SGHTA, FQGNSA. Trimming cost V 4 bases and J 4 bases, with 10 bases left between them. There are 14 residues in the CDR3. The CDR3 nucleotides are TGTGCCAGCAGCTCAACAGGATCCACCGGGGAGCTGTTTTTT. It codes for CASSSTGSTGELFF. The variable domain in full, completed from reference TRBV7-2 and TRBJ2-2, reads GAGVSQSPSNKVTEKGKDVELRCDPISGHTALYWYRQSLGQGLEFLIYFQGNSAPDKSGLPSDRFSAERTGGSVSTLTIQRTQQEDSAVYLCASSSTGSTGELFFGEGSRLTVL.

The sample holds one count of this clone. This chain connects TRBV2 to TRBJ2-3, with 9 bases aligning to TRBD1. Germline trimming cut 6 bases from V and 1 base from J; bases unmatched to any gene: 5. The CDR3 sequence is 15 residues long. Germline V CDR1 and CDR2: SNHLY, FYNNEI. CDR3 in amino acids: CASRRTGAGTDTQYF. CDR3 DNA: TGTGCCAGCAGAAGGACAGGGGCCGGCACAGATACGCAGTATTTT.

V and J are TRBV5-1 and TRBJ2-1; TRBD2 agrees at 8 bases. The CDR3 contains 17 residues. After removal of 5 bases from V and 6 bases from J, the junction contained 16 bases not matched to a gene. From germline, CDR1 is SGHRS and CDR2 YFSETQ. The CDR3 bases are TGCGCCAGCAGACAGAACATCAAAGCGGGAGAGGTCAATGAGCAGTTCTTC. Translated, it gives CASRQNIKAGEVNEQFF.

The rearrangement uses TRBV5-4 and TRBJ2-1, with 9 bases identical to TRBD2. The CDR3 length is 14 residues. The ends lost 4 bases at V and 6 bases at J; junction bases unmatched: 5. Germline V gives CDR1 SGHNT, CDR2 YYREEE (reference sequence). The CDR3 loop is CASSVGGGGNEQFF. CDR3 bases: TGTGCCAGCAGCGTTGGCGGGGGGGGCAATGAGCAGTTCTTC.

The chain couples TRBV3-1 (or the pseudogene TRBV3-2) to TRBJ1-2; D is possibly TRBD1 (5 bases). Trimming shortened V by 5 bases and J by 4 bases, and 8 bases separated the two germline ends. There are 12 residues in the CDR3. Per the germline V gene, CDR1 is LGHDT and CDR2 is YNNKEL (reference sequence). The CDR3 DNA reads TGTGCCAGCAGCAGGGGCAGCTATGGCTACACCTTC. Translating it yields CASSRGSYGYTF.

The V and J genes are TRBV10-1 and TRBJ2-1, with D perhaps TRBD2 (6 bases). Germline V gene data show CDR1 as WNHNN and CDR2 as SYGVQD (reference sequence). This CDR3 comprises 14 residues. Trimming removed 5 bases at V and 9 bases at J, with 17 bases between. The CDR3 nucleotides are TGCGCCAGCAGTTCCGGACTAAGACGTACTGAGCAGTTCTTC. This encodes CASSSGLRRTEQFF.

The CDR3 DNA follows: TGTGCCAGTAGTATACAGGGGTCCTATGGCTACACCTTC. Translated, it gives CASSIQGSYGYTF. The chain is built from TRBV19 and TRBJ1-2, with a tentative D call TRBD1 (6 bases). The CDR3 contains 13 residues. With 2 bases removed from V and 4 bases from J, the gap between germline ends came to 8 bases. Germline lookup yields CDR1 LNHDA and CDR2 SQIVND (reference sequence). The full variable domain, in which reference TRBV19 and TRBJ1-2 provide the parts outside the CDR3, is DGGITQSPKYLFRKEGQNVTLSCEQNLNHDAMYWYRQDPGQGLRLIYYSQIVNDFQKGDIAEGYSVSREKKESFPLTVTSAQKNPTAFYLCASSIQGSYGYTFGSGTRLTVV.

This clone came up a few times. The V call is TRBV5-4, the J call TRBJ1-2, with TRBD1 identical over 8 bases. With 6 bases clipped from V and 7 bases from J, the junction kept 8 bases outside the gene matches. This CDR3 is built from 13 residues. CDR1 is SGHNT, CDR2 YYREEE, per germline (reference sequence). In nucleotides, the CDR3 is TGTGCCAGCAAAACCCAGGGGGCGGTTGGCTACACCTTC. Amino acid sequence: CASKTQGAVGYTF.

V usage is TRBV28 and J usage is TRBJ2-7; D possibly corresponds to TRBD2 (6 bases). The CDR3 contains 16 residues. CDR1 MDHEN and CDR2 SYDVKM come from the germline V gene. Trimming pared 2 bases from V and 3 bases from J, leaving 17 bases between. In DNA form, the CDR3 reads TGTGCCAGCAGTTTAGGGGGAGGACGGCGGGTCTACGAGCAGTACTTC. The encoded protein is CASSLGGGRRVYEQYF.

The rearrangement uses TRBV19 and TRBJ2-3; 10 positions match TRBD2. The CDR3 contains 15 residues. V lost 5 bases to trimming and J lost 3 bases; unmatched junction nucleotides: 5. Germline lookup yields CDR1 LNHDA and CDR2 SQIVND (reference sequence). The chain's CDR3 is CASSRLAGVTDTQYF. CDR3 DNA sequence: TGTGCCAGTAGTCGACTAGCGGGTGTAACAGATACGCAGTATTTT.

This chain joins TRBV25-1 and TRBJ2-7; D is possibly TRBD2 (6 bases). CDR3 length equals 14 residues. Germline loops: CDR1 MGHDK, CDR2 SYGVNS. V was pared by 3 bases and J by 6 bases, with 15 bases between. The CDR3 nucleotides are TGTGCCAGCAGTGAGCGGGGCAGGGTATCCGAGCAGTACTTC. The encoded protein is CASSERGRVSEQYF.

This rearrangement joins TRBV7-2 to TRBJ2-1; D might be TRBD1 (6 bases). V lost 3 bases and J 5 bases, leaving 8 bases between the germline ends. This CDR3 has 13 residues. Germline-derived CDR1 and CDR2 are SGHTA and FQGNSA. The CDR3, as DNA: TGTGCCAGCAGCTTCAACAGGGACAATGAGCAGTTCTTC. Its translation: CASSFNRDNEQFF.

The chain joins TRBV27 to TRBJ1-1, with 11 nucleotides matching TRBD1. This CDR3 spans 16 amino acids. J gave up 10 bases and V 6 bases, and 16 bases lay outside the gene matches. CDR1 and CDR2 (germline): MNHEY, SMNVEV (reference sequence). DNA for the CDR3: TGTGCCAGCAGCCCCCGCCGCGGGACAGGGGGAGTTCTAGCTTTCTTT. Protein: CASSPRRGTGGVLAFF.

The V and J genes are TRBV7-9 and TRBJ1-6; D is unresolved. V dropped 7 bases and J dropped 5 bases, with 6 bases sitting between them. The CDR3 runs 12 residues. CDR1 and CDR2 from the germline V gene are SEHNR and FQNEAQ (reference sequence). The CDR3 protein is CASNTDNSPLHF. In DNA, the CDR3 is TGTGCCAGCAACACCGATAATTCACCCCTCCACTTT.

This sequence joins TRBV5-1 and TRBJ1-1; D ambiguous. In germline, CDR1 is SGHRS, CDR2 YFSETQ. V was clipped by 4 bases and J by 3 bases, with 16 bases between them. This CDR3 is 15 amino acids long. CDR3 bases: TGCGCCAGCAGCCCGCCTAGGAGTCCGGACACTGAAGCTTTCTTT. It is translated as CASSPPRSPDTEAFF.

J is TRBJ1-5 and V is TRBV28, with D possibly matching TRBD1 (5 bases). The CDR3 is 16 residues long. V gave up 1 base and J gave up 2 bases, with 12 bases separating them. Germline V CDR1 and CDR2: MDHEN, SYDVKM. As DNA, the CDR3 is TGTGCCAGCAGTTTATCTGTAGGGGTTGGCAATCAGCCCCAGCATTTT. Amino acid sequence: CASSLSVGVGNQPQHF.

This chain joins TRBV19 and TRBJ2-1, with a possible D match to TRBD1 (5 bases). V was pared by 3 bases and J by 2 bases, with 11 bases between. The CDR3 runs to 15 residues. Germline V gives CDR1 LNHDA, CDR2 SQIVND (reference sequence). CDR3 sequence reads: CASSMEGVPYNEQFF. DNA of the CDR3: TGTGCCAGTAGTATGGAAGGGGTCCCCTACAATGAGCAGTTCTTC.